A single sample is the source of the 4 T cell receptor beta chains below, sequenced in a study of T cell changes during pregnancy in multiple sclerosis. Measured with immunoSEQ multiplex PCR; TCRdb has only the in-frame clones, and not every one. The data contain tens of thousands of clones, roughly 90% of them singletons. Source: peripheral blood, taken in the first trimester of pregnancy. Receptors were obtained from a female donor with multiple sclerosis, enrolled in a pregnancy study.

V usage is TRBV29-1 and J usage is TRBJ2-7; D perhaps matches TRBD1 (6 bases). Germline loops: CDR1 SQVTM, CDR2 ANQGSEA. This CDR3 has 11 residues. V was clipped by 6 bases and J by 1 base, with 7 bases between them. CDR3 amino acids: CSVTGSYEQYF. Written as DNA, the CDR3 is TGCAGCGTCACAGGGTCCTACGAGCAGTACTTC.

The chain is built from TRBV5-6 and TRBJ1-5; D is possibly TRBD1 (6 bases). The germline V gene encodes CDR1 SGHDT and CDR2 YYEEEE. The V gene lost 0 bases and the J gene lost 0 bases, with 10 bases spanning the gap. CDR3 length: 16 residues. In nucleotides, the CDR3 is TGTGCCAGCAGCTTGGGGCGGGGGCCTAGCAATCAGCCCCAGCATTTT. Translation gives CASSLGRGPSNQPQHF. Filled out from reference TRBV5-6 and TRBJ1-5, the complete variable domain reads DAGVTQSPTHLIKTRGQQVTLRCSPKSGHDTVSWYQQALGQGPQFIFQYYEEEERQRGNFPDRFSGHQFPNYSSELNVNALLLGDSALYLCASSLGRGPSNQPQHFGDGTRLSIL.

This clone has a single count. The chain recombines TRBV5-4 with TRBJ2-3; 7 positions match TRBD2. Trimming removed 1 base from V and 5 bases from J; junction bases left unmatched: 7. Germline CDR1 reads SGHNT; CDR2 reads YYREEE (reference sequence). The CDR3 extends over 15 amino acids. CDR3 DNA: TGTGCCAGCAGCTTGAGGCGACTAGCAGGAGATACGCAGTATTTT. Amino acids: CASSLRRLAGDTQYF.

J is TRBJ1-5 and V is TRBV6-6; weak D call: TRBD1 (6 bases). This CDR3 is 14 amino acids long. The V gene's germline CDR1 is MNHNY and CDR2 SVGAGI (reference sequence). Trimming shortened V by 6 bases and J by 1 base, and 10 bases separated the two germline ends. In DNA, the CDR3 is TGTGCCAGCAGACAGGGACGGAGCAATCAGCCCCAGCATTTT. Its translation is CASRQGRSNQPQHF.